The 17 T cell receptor beta chains listed next were all sequenced from one sample in a study of T-cell reconstitution after alpha-beta-depleted transplantation in children. Library preparation (for TCRbeta) was performed with unique molecular identifiers. TCRdb re-called the PCR reads through MiXCR, storing one row per CDR3 protein. The table lists roughly 300,000 distinct CDR3 sequences, over 8% of them singletons. The sequencing here drew on PBMCs from the stem cell graft donor, taken from the stem cell graft. These receptors were obtained from a human donor who donated a stem cell graft to a child with SCID.

This clonotype was detected a few times. V and J are TRBV4-1 and TRBJ1-1; D possibly corresponds to TRBD1 (6 bases). The CDR3 consists of 18 residues. Germline assignment: CDR1 MGHRA and CDR2 YSYEKL. V shed 0 bases and J shed 5 bases, with 22 bases lying between them. This CDR3 reads CASSQDKGRLKGGTEAFF. DNA for the CDR3: TGCGCCAGCAGCCAAGATAAAGGGCGATTAAAAGGGGGGACTGAAGCTTTCTTT.

This clonotype was observed a handful of times. The J gene is TRBJ2-7, the V gene TRBV6-5, with D perhaps TRBD1 or TRBD2 (7 bases each). Germline CDR1 and CDR2: MNHEY and SVGAGI. The CDR3 is 15 residues long. V lost 7 bases and J lost 3, with 19 bases in between. CDR3 in DNA: TGTGCCAGCACCTACTCAGGGGGGGGGTACTACGAGCAGTACTTC. Protein: CASTYSGGGYYEQYF.

A few counts support this clonotype. The chain employs TRBV12-3 or TRBV12-4 and TRBJ1-1; no clear D gene. The CDR3 is made up of 12 amino acids. V was cut by 8 bases and J by 3 bases, with 10 bases left in between. The CDR3 loop is CASGRVDTEAFF. CDR3 DNA sequence: TGTGCCAGCGGTAGGGTGGACACTGAAGCTTTCTTT.

V and J are TRBV5-1 and TRBJ1-5; TRBD1 matches 7 bases. From germline, CDR1 is SGHRS and CDR2 YFSETQ. This CDR3 has 15 residues. The V segment lost 3 bases and the J segment 3 bases; nucleotides outside the gene matches: 6. CDR3 region: CASSSEGQPNQPQHF. The CDR3 nucleotides are TGCGCCAGCAGCTCGGAGGGACAGCCCAATCAGCCCCAGCATTTT.

This clonotype was recorded a few times. The rearrangement links TRBV6-1 to TRBJ1-6, with D uncertain. Trimming stripped 1 base from V and 7 bases from J, with 11 bases between. Germline CDR1 is MNHNS and CDR2 is SASEGT. The CDR3 length is 15 residues. The CDR3 region is CASSEGNSGNSPLHF. The CDR3 region has the DNA TGTGCCAGCAGTGAAGGGAATAGTGGCAATTCACCCCTCCACTTT.

This clonotype was counted a few times. This CDR3 is CASSSSGWEQYF. CDR3 nucleotides: TGTGCCAGCAGCTCATCTGGTTGGGAGCAGTACTTC. The rearrangement joins TRBV7-9 to TRBJ2-7, with D unresolved. Per germline, CDR1 SEHNR and CDR2 FQNEAQ (reference sequence). This CDR3 is 12 amino acids long. V was clipped by 4 bases and J by 7 bases, with 11 bases between them.

This rearrangement joins TRBV20-1 to TRBJ1-3; D may be TRBD1 (5 bases). The ends were cut back, 3 bases at V and 4 bases at J, with 13 bases in the middle. Germline assignment: CDR1 DFQATT and CDR2 SNEGSKA (reference sequence). CDR3 length equals 14 residues. The CDR3 region has the DNA TGCAGTGCTAGGAAGGGAGGGGCCGGAAACACCATATATTTT. Encoded protein: CSARKGGAGNTIYF.

J is TRBJ2-3 and V is TRBV6-6, with a weak D call TRBD1 (6 bases). The V and J ends lost 9 bases and 2 bases respectively, with 12 bases between them. There are 13 residues in the CDR3. CDR1 and CDR2 from the germline V gene are MNHNY and SVGAGI (reference sequence). The CDR3 protein is CASLYRATDTQYF. CDR3 coding DNA: TGTGCCAGTTTGTACAGGGCCACAGATACGCAGTATTTT.

This clonotype has more than one count but fewer than ten. V usage is TRBV5-1 and J usage is TRBJ2-5; D is unclear. V was clipped by 2 bases and J by 5 bases, with 4 bases between them. Germline loops: CDR1 SGHRS, CDR2 YFSETQ. The CDR3 has 11 amino acids. The CDR3 spells CASSFTETQYF. The DNA of the CDR3 is TGCGCCAGCAGCTTTACGGAGACCCAGTACTTC. Based on the CDR3 plus reference TRBV5-1 and TRBJ2-5, the full variable domain is KAGVTQTPRYLIKTRGQQVTLSCSPISGHRSVSWYQQTPGQGLQFLFEYFSETQRNKGNFPGRFSGRQFSNSRSEMNVSTLELGDSALYLCASSFTETQYFGPGTRLLVL.

This clonotype was detected a few times. The chain combines TRBV5-1 with TRBJ1-5; 8 bases agree with TRBD1. The CDR3 contains 16 residues. The junction had 10 bases not matched to a gene; V was cut back by 4 bases and J by 4 bases. Germline values: CDR1 SGHRS, CDR2 YFSETQ. As DNA, the CDR3 is TGCGCCAGCAGCCCCGGGACAGGAGGTTTGAATCAGCCCCAGCATTTT. This encodes CASSPGTGGLNQPQHF.

This chain connects TRBV5-1 to TRBJ2-5; possibly TRBD1 or TRBD2 for D (6 bases each). Germline CDR1 SGHRS, CDR2 YFSETQ. The V gene lost 0 bases and the J gene lost 1 base, with 10 bases spanning the gap. The CDR3 runs 15 residues. DNA for the CDR3: TGCGCCAGCAGCTTGGACGGGGGCCTCCAAGAGACCCAGTACTTC. Its translation is CASSLDGGLQETQYF. The variable domain in full, with the rest retrieved from reference TRBV5-1 and TRBJ2-5, is KAGVTQTPRYLIKTRGQQVTLSCSPISGHRSVSWYQQTPGQGLQFLFEYFSETQRNKGNFPGRFSGRQFSNSRSEMNVSTLELGDSALYLCASSLDGGLQETQYFGPGTRLLVL.

This clonotype occurred many times. In nucleotides, the CDR3 is TGTGCCAGCAGTCACCTTAGGACTAGCGGGGGTACAGATACGCAGTATTTT. It codes for CASSHLRTSGGTDTQYF. This chain joins TRBV6-6 and TRBJ2-3; 13 nucleotides line up with TRBD2. J was trimmed by 3 bases and V by 5 bases; bases with no gene match: 8. The CDR3 consists of 17 residues. CDR1 is MNHNY and CDR2 is SVGAGI in the germline V gene (reference sequence).

CDR3 nucleotide sequence: TGCAGTGCTAGAAGAGCCCTTTCAGGGGGCTATGGCTACACCTTC. Its protein product is CSARRALSGGYGYTF. The rearrangement uses TRBV20-1 and TRBJ1-2, with 7 bases identical to TRBD1. The J segment lost 4 bases and the V segment lost 2 bases, leaving 10 bases of the junction unmatched. From germline, CDR1 is DFQATT and CDR2 SNEGSKA (reference sequence). The CDR3 runs 15 residues.

The rearrangement joins TRBV5-5 to TRBJ1-2; TRBD1 aligns across 7 bases. The CDR3 extends over 15 amino acids. V shed 4 bases and J 5 bases; nucleotides not matched to a gene: 11. Germline V gene lookup returns CDR1 SGHKS and CDR2 YYEKEE (reference sequence). For the CDR3, the DNA is TGTGCCAGCAGCCCCTCGGGGACAGTCAATTATGGCTACACCTTC. Translating gives CASSPSGTVNYGYTF.

This clonotype has more than one count but fewer than ten. Possible read error: a much larger clone is one base away. The chain combines TRBV2 with TRBJ1-1, with D unresolved. Germline loops: CDR1 SNHLY, CDR2 FYNNEI. The CDR3 contains 12 residues. Trimming took 6 bases from V and 1 from J, leaving 6 bases between them. The CDR3 DNA reads TGTGCCAGCAGATGGGGGAACACTGAAGCTTTCTTT. The encoded protein is CASRWGNTEAFF.

The chain is built from TRBV21-1 and TRBJ2-3; the table's D call, TRBD2, was not checked against the DNA. TRBV21-1 is recorded as a pseudogene. The CDR3 is 18 amino acids. CDR3 bases: TGTGCCAGCAGCAACAAGACTAGCGGGGGAACCTTCACAGATACGCAGTATTTT. Translating gives CASSNKTSGGTFTDTQYF.

This chain uses TRBV25-1 with TRBJ1-1; TRBD1 might be the D (5 bases). The V and J ends lost 2 bases and 5 bases respectively, with 9 bases between them. From germline, CDR1 is MGHDK and CDR2 SYGVNS. There are 13 residues in the CDR3. CDR3 DNA: TGTGCCAGCAGTGAACAGGGTCGAACTGAAGCTTTCTTT. Its protein is CASSEQGRTEAFF.